Given below is one T cell receptor beta chain in context. These data belong to a study of technical replicates of blood from several donors. The assay was immunoSEQ multiplex PCR, and TCRdb's table has in-frame clones only and misses some. The data contain 75,000 to 100,000 clones, approximately 95% of them singletons. V was cut by 4 bases and J by 2 bases, with 14 bases left in between. This CDR3 is 15 amino acids long. CDR1 is SGHDT and CDR2 is YYEEEE in the germline V gene. Sequencing was done on a sample of T cells isolated from PBMCs. This sequence originates from a human donor in good health. The chain has TRBV5-6 and TRBJ2-3; D is uncertain. Here the CDR3 reads CASSLGFRTTDTQYF. The CDR3 nucleotides read TGTGCCAGCAGCCTCGGGTTTCGTACCACAGATACGCAGTATTTT.